There are many counts of the clone carrying this T cell receptor beta chain. The antigen is unknown. Diagnostic decisions used clinical symptoms, serum thyroxine and TRAb, thyroid ultrasound and orbital computed tomography. PBMCs came from more than 9.5 ml fresh peripheral blood. The data originate from a study of T cells in Graves' hyperthyroidism and ophthalmopathy. Study information: Peripheral blood specimens were obtained at initial diagnosis, prior to any treatment.

V lost 5 bases and J lost 2; bases outside the gene matches: 5. The CDR3 spans 14 residues. The V gene's germline CDR1 is MDHEN and CDR2 SYDVKM. Regarding the study as a whole: Blood also showed most of the thyroid clonotypes that were expanded above 0.001.

There were TCR beta CDR3 regions amplified from RNA transcripts. During a first-round RT-PCR of the TCR CDR3, the HTBI primer set was used. TCRdb re-called the multiplex PCR reads with MiXCR, one entry per CDR3 protein. This table has hundreds of thousands of distinct CDR3 sequences, approximately 14% appearing once. This receptor was obtained from a woman aged 40 to 49 with Graves' ophthalmopathy. The chain uses TRBV28 and TRBJ2-5; 7 bases agree with TRBD2. The sequenced sample consisted of blood. The CDR3 DNA follows: TGTGCCAGCAGTGTACTAGCGCTACAAGAGACCCAGTACTTC. Protein: CASSVLALQETQYF.